These 18 T cell receptor beta chains share one sample of origin, sequenced in a study of CD8 T cells in ankylosing spondylitis. TCRdb passed the 5' RACE reads through MiXCR, listing each CDR3 protein once. The sample carries 110,000 to 150,000 distinct CDR3 sequences, more than 7% recorded once. The sample taken for sequencing was synovial fluid, either unsorted or a sorted T cell fraction (not recorded which). All receptors derive from a male donor with ankylosing spondylitis.

This clonotype was found a few times. This chain's CDR3 is CSASRDQGVGYTF. For the CDR3, the DNA is TGCAGTGCTAGTCGTGACCAGGGAGTTGGCTACACCTTC. The rearrangement joins TRBV20-1 to TRBJ1-2; possible D gene TRBD1, 5 bases. Trimming shortened V by 3 bases and J by 7 bases, and 15 bases separated the two germline ends. Germline CDR1 reads DFQATT; CDR2 reads SNEGSKA (reference sequence). The CDR3 loop spans 13 amino acids.

This clonotype was seen more than once but under ten times. CDR3 coding DNA: TGCAGCGTTGGGGTCGATGCGAACACAGATACGCAGTATTTT. Protein: CSVGVDANTDTQYF. The chain joins TRBV29-1 to TRBJ2-3; no definite D call. This CDR3 has 14 residues. Germline CDR1 and CDR2: SQVTM and ANQGSEA. The V and J ends lost 4 bases and 2 bases respectively, with 13 bases between them.

A few counts support this clonotype. V gene TRBV3-1 combines with J gene TRBJ1-1; possible D gene TRBD1, 5 bases. The V and J ends lost 0 bases and 11 bases respectively, with 13 bases between them. Germline V CDR1 and CDR2: LGHDT, YNNKEL (reference sequence). The CDR3 is 13 residues long. The CDR3 DNA sequence: TGTGCCAGCAGCCAAGATTTAAGGGGTCGGGCTTTCTTT. It encodes CASSQDLRGRAFF.

Many counts were recorded for this clonotype. This sequence joins TRBV5-1 and TRBJ2-3, with 8 bases that match TRBD1. Germline values: CDR1 SGHRS, CDR2 YFSETQ. V was pared by 0 bases and J by 2 bases, with 2 bases of the junction left unmatched. CDR3 length: 15 amino acids. This CDR3 is CASSLGQGYTDTQYF. CDR3 bases: TGCGCCAGCAGCTTGGGACAGGGGTACACAGATACGCAGTATTTT.

V usage is TRBV6-6 and J usage is TRBJ2-1; D unresolved. The CDR3 loop spans 11 amino acids. Germline CDR1 reads MNHNY; CDR2 reads SVGAGI (reference sequence). V lost 10 bases, J lost 0 bases, and 4 bases lay in between. CDR3 DNA: TGTGCCATCTCCTCCTACAATGAGCAGTTCTTC. It specifies CAISSYNEQFF.

This clonotype was seen repeatedly, ten times or more. J is TRBJ1-5 and V is TRBV7-8, with D uncertain. V was pared by 1 base and J by 0 bases, with 1 base between. The CDR3 spans 13 residues. Per the germline V gene, CDR1 is SGHVS and CDR2 is FQNEAQ. The chain's CDR3 is CASSLVSNQPQHF. In DNA form, the CDR3 reads TGTGCCAGCAGCTTAGTTAGCAATCAGCCCCAGCATTTT.

This clonotype was found many times. The chain couples TRBV20-1 to TRBJ2-2; a possible D gene is TRBD1 (6 bases). The germline CDR1 and CDR2 sequences are DFQATT and SNEGSKA (reference sequence). This CDR3 has 16 amino acids. V lost 2 bases, J lost 1 base, and 14 bases lay in between. The CDR3, as DNA: TGCAGTGCTAGAAGATTATCACAGGGGAACACCGGGGAGCTGTTTTTT. Amino acids: CSARRLSQGNTGELFF.

The rearrangement uses TRBV6-1 and TRBJ1-1, with 7 bases matching TRBD1. The germline V gene encodes CDR1 MNHNS and CDR2 SASEGT. The trim removed 4 bases at V and 0 bases at J, leaving 14 bases unmatched. CDR3 size: 18 residues. The CDR3 sequence is CASSGTRDSDFMNTEAFF. The CDR3 region has the DNA TGTGCCAGCAGTGGAACCCGGGACAGTGATTTTATGAACACTGAAGCTTTCTTT.

This clonotype was seen only once. The V gene is TRBV4-1, the J gene TRBJ2-1; 9 nucleotides match TRBD2. V lost 0 bases, J lost 5 bases, and 2 bases stayed unmatched. This CDR3 region has 15 residues. Germline V gene data show CDR1 as MGHRA and CDR2 as YSYEKL. As DNA, the CDR3 is TGCGCCAGCAGCCAAGATCAGCGGGGGGACAATGAGCAGTTCTTC. This codes for CASSQDQRGDNEQFF.

CDR3 in DNA: TGCGCCAGCAGCTTGGAGGCAGGGGCTGGGGCCAACGTCCTGACTTTC. This encodes CASSLEAGAGANVLTF. V is TRBV5-1 and J is TRBJ2-6, with a tentative D call TRBD1 (6 bases). The CDR3 runs 16 residues. Between the trimmed V and J ends, which lost 0 bases and 2 bases, there was a span of 9 bases. Germline CDR1 and CDR2: SGHRS and YFSETQ.

V gene TRBV19 combines with J gene TRBJ1-3, with D hard to call. CDR3 length: 14 amino acids. Germline-derived CDR1 and CDR2 are LNHDA and SQIVND (reference sequence). The V end was cut by 11 bases, the J end by 0 bases, with 14 bases between. CDR3 loop: CASSDPSSGNTIYF. The CDR3 DNA follows: TGTGCCTCATCCGACCCGAGCTCTGGAAACACCATATATTTT.

This clonotype was counted ten times or more. V and J are TRBV6-2 or TRBV6-3 and TRBJ1-5; D gene unclear. Germline CDR1 and CDR2: MNHEY and SVGEGT. The CDR3 is 17 amino acids. V was shortened by 2 bases and J by 2 bases, with 16 bases between the two germline ends. The DNA for the CDR3 is TGTGCCAGCAGTTACGATGGTAGGGTAACGGGCAATCAGCCCCAGCATTTT. This translates into CASSYDGRVTGNQPQHF.

This clonotype was seen ten or more times. The gene calls are TRBV3-1 and TRBJ2-1, with D perhaps TRBD2 (6 bases). The CDR3 is 17 residues long. The germline V and J ends were trimmed by 0 bases and 3 bases, with 15 bases remaining between them. Germline V gene sequence: CDR1 LGHDT, CDR2 YNNKEL (reference sequence). The CDR3 loop reads CASSQDAGLQIYNEQFF. In DNA form, the CDR3 reads TGTGCCAGCAGCCAAGACGCGGGGCTGCAAATCTACAATGAGCAGTTCTTC.

The V call is TRBV6-2 or TRBV6-3, the J call TRBJ2-1; TRBD1 matches at 7 bases. CDR3 size: 15 residues. Germline assignment: CDR1 MNHEY and CDR2 SVGEGT. The trim removed 6 bases at V and 0 bases at J, leaving 5 bases unmatched. CDR3 amino acids: CASRTDRVSYNEQFF. The CDR3 DNA follows: TGTGCCAGCAGAACTGACAGGGTCTCCTACAATGAGCAGTTCTTC.

This clonotype has just a few counts. The chain combines TRBV6-2 or TRBV6-3 with TRBJ2-7, with 8 positions matching TRBD1. Trimming took 0 bases from V and 6 from J; bases not matched to a gene: 1. The CDR3 spans 13 residues. CDR1 and CDR2 from the germline V gene are MNHEY and SVGEGT. The CDR3 coding sequence is TGTGCCAGCAGTTACTCCGACAGGGGCGAGCAGTACTTC. Translated: CASSYSDRGEQYF.

This clonotype was seen a few times. V is TRBV7-2 and J is TRBJ2-3, with a tentative D call TRBD2 (6 bases). Germline lookup yields CDR1 SGHTA and CDR2 FQGNSA. This CDR3 is 15 amino acids long. Trimming left V 7 bases short and J 7 bases short, with 21 bases between. For the CDR3, the DNA is TGTGCCAGCACCCCCTCGCCAGCGGGCACGTATACGCAGTATTTT. It translates to CASTPSPAGTYTQYF. Using reference TRBV7-2 and TRBJ2-3 for the parts outside the CDR3, the full variable domain is GAGVSQSPSNKVTEKGKDVELRCDPISGHTALYWYRQSLGQGLEFLIYFQGNSAPDKSGLPSDRFSAERTGGSVSTLTIQRTQQEDSAVYLCASTPSPAGTYTQYFGPGTRLTVL.

This clonotype was counted only a few times. The chain uses TRBV9 and TRBJ2-7, with TRBD1 as a possible D gene (5 bases). V was pared by 0 bases and J by 3 bases, with 7 bases between. The CDR3 loop spans 13 amino acids. The germline V gene encodes CDR1 SGDLS and CDR2 YYNGEE. CDR3 loop: CASSVGQFYEQYF. CDR3 nucleotide sequence: TGTGCCAGCAGCGTAGGACAGTTCTACGAGCAGTACTTC.

About this clonotype itself: One end of the junction is discordant with germline, which a read error may explain. V is TRBV12-3 or TRBV12-4 and J is TRBJ2-1; TRBD2 matches 7 bases. The CDR3 length is 15 residues. CDR3 sequence (DNA): TGTGCCAGCAGTCTCACTAGCGACTCCTACAATGAGCAGTCCTTC. Translating it yields CASSLTSDSYNEQSF.